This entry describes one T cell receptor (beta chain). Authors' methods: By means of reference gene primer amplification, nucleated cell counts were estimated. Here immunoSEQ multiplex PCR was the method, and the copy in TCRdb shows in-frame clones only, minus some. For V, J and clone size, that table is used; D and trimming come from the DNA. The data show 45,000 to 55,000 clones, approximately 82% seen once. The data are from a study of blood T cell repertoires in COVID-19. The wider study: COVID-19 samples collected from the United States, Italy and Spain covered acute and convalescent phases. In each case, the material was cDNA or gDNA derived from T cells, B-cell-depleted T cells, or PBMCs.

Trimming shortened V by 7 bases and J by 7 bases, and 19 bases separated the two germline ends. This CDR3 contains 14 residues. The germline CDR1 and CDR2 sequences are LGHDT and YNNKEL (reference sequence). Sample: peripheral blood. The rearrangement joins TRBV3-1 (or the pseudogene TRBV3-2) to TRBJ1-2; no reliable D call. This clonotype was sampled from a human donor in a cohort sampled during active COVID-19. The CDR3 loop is CASTPLVTIGGYTF. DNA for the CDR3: TGTGCCAGCACCCCACTTGTGACAATAGGTGGCTACACCTTC.